The 2 T cell receptor beta chains in this list originate from one sample, sequenced in a study of blood T cell repertoires in COVID-19 (dated by TCRdb to 2020 to 2021). The library was made by the immunoSEQ multiplex PCR assay. The table was pulled from immuneACCESS by TCRdb, which kept in-frame rearrangements only. Such tables lose some clones; where checked, under half of the loss comes from unresolved V genes, and the rest has no known cause. For this sample the table gives 65,000 to 90,000 clones, of which over 80% were detected only once. The ten largest clones capture approximately 2.5% of the sample. Material for sequencing was peripheral blood. The receptors originated from an elderly man with active or convalescent COVID-19.

The rearrangement links TRBV7-8 to TRBJ2-4; 9 positions agree with TRBD1. The CDR3 consists of 17 residues. Germline lookup yields CDR1 SGHVS and CDR2 FQNEAQ. V shed 1 base, J shed 2 bases, and the junction held 6 bases outside the gene matches. CDR3 loop: CASSLERDRVTKNIQYF. In DNA, the CDR3 is TGTGCCAGCAGCTTAGAAAGGGACAGGGTTACCAAAAACATTCAGTACTTC.

V is TRBV5-4 and J is TRBJ2-3; TRBD2 agrees at 13 bases. The CDR3 spans 17 residues. Germline CDR1 reads SGHNT; CDR2 reads YYREEE (reference sequence). The J segment lost 5 bases and the V segment lost 4 bases, leaving 10 bases of the junction unmatched. CDR3 coding DNA: TGTGCCAGCAGCCCCCAGACTAGCGGGAGGCCGGGAGATACGCAGTATTTT. It encodes CASSPQTSGRPGDTQYF.